Listed here are 11 T cell receptor beta chains from one sample, sequenced in a study of T cell repertoires in cytomegalovirus infection (dated by TCRdb to the late 2010s). TCRdb records Illumina HiSeq 1500 as the sequencer. TCRdb reprocessed the public reads (quality trimming at Q25 with fastp, clone calling with MiXCR) and kept in-frame beta chains. Each CDR3 protein gets just one entry, which takes the most common genes and DNA from the rows behind it. Across this sample there are 150,000 to 200,000 distinct CDR3 sequences, with about a sixth seen only once. In total, the top ten clones hold 20% to 25% of the sample. Sequencing was done on a sample of CD8+ T cells from PBMCs. These receptor sequences come from a human donor in good health (CMV status not recorded). Some clones in this sample may be carry-over from other donors' samples.

The V gene is TRBV4-3, the J gene TRBJ2-5; a weak D match, TRBD2 (5 bases). The CDR3 is 18 residues long. Trimming cost V 0 bases and J 1 base, with 18 bases left between them. Germline V gene lookup returns CDR1 LGHNA and CDR2 YSLEER. The CDR3 here is CASSQDLAGESGQETQYF. The CDR3, as DNA: TGCGCCAGCAGCCAAGATTTGGCTGGGGAGAGCGGCCAAGAGACCCAGTACTTC.

The chain employs TRBV28 and TRBJ2-7; 8 bases are shared with TRBD1. From germline, CDR1 is MDHEN and CDR2 SYDVKM. J lost 2 bases, V lost 7 bases, and 4 bases had no gene match. CDR3 length: 13 residues. CDR3 sequence reads: CASIPQGAYEQYF. CDR3 sequence (DNA): TGTGCCAGCATTCCACAGGGGGCCTACGAGCAGTACTTC.

This clonotype appeared a single time. The genes are TRBV7-7 and TRBJ2-1; 9 bases are a match to TRBD2. V dropped 5 bases and J dropped 6; count of bases not matched to a gene: 5. This CDR3 contains 14 residues. The germline V gene encodes CDR1 SSHAT and CDR2 FNYEAQ (reference sequence). For the CDR3, the DNA is TGTGCCAGCAGCCGGAGCGGGAGGTCCAATGAGCAGTTCTTC. Its translation is CASSRSGRSNEQFF.

This clonotype was seen a handful of times. The chain combines TRBV4-1 with TRBJ1-1; no clear D gene. The germline V and J ends were trimmed by 0 bases and 0 bases, with 14 bases remaining between them. The CDR3 runs to 17 residues. Germline assignment: CDR1 MGHRA and CDR2 YSYEKL. The CDR3 DNA reads as TGCGCCAGCAGCCAAGATCCGAAGAATCTGATGAACACTGAAGCTTTCTTT. Residues: CASSQDPKNLMNTEAFF.

This clonotype occurred a few times. The chain is built from TRBV28 and TRBJ1-1; 10 bases align to TRBD1. V shed 8 bases, J shed 3 bases, and the junction held 9 bases outside the gene matches. The CDR3 length is 15 residues. Germline CDR1 is MDHEN and CDR2 is SYDVKM. The CDR3 loop reads CASGRQGAPDTEAFF. The CDR3 DNA reads TGTGCCAGCGGGAGACAGGGGGCGCCGGACACTGAAGCTTTCTTT.

The genes are TRBV19 and TRBJ2-7; a weak D match, TRBD2 (5 bases). Germline CDR1 reads LNHDA; CDR2 reads SQIVND (reference sequence). Between the trimmed V and J ends, which lost 3 bases and 4 bases, there was a span of 10 bases. This CDR3 is built from 13 residues. The CDR3 protein is CASSIGMPYEQYF. The CDR3 DNA reads as TGTGCCAGTAGTATCGGGATGCCTTACGAGCAGTACTTC.

V and J are TRBV7-6 and TRBJ1-6, with D possibly TRBD1 on 5 matching bases. Trimming shortened V by 4 bases and J by 11 bases, and 12 bases separated the two germline ends. This CDR3 has 13 amino acids. Germline lookup yields CDR1 SGHVS and CDR2 FNYEAQ. Here the CDR3 reads CASSSGGGAPLHF. CDR3 in DNA: TGTGCCAGCAGCTCCGGGGGTGGTGCACCCCTCCACTTT.

The V call is TRBV29-1, the J call TRBJ2-2; D is possibly TRBD1 (6 bases). This CDR3 has 12 residues. CDR1 is SQVTM and CDR2 is ANQGSEA in the germline V gene. Trimming cost V 7 bases and J 7 bases, with 13 bases left between them. The CDR3 DNA is TGCAGCGCCTCAGGGGCGGGCGGGGAGCTGTTTTTT. Translation: CSASGAGGELFF.

The J gene is TRBJ1-2, the V gene TRBV12-3 or TRBV12-4; 8 positions match TRBD1. The CDR3 consists of 16 residues. The V and J ends lost 10 bases and 4 bases, in that order; junction bases with no gene match: 17. CDR3 loop: CATFALGRGLIYGYTF. The DNA of the CDR3 is TGTGCCACGTTCGCCTTGGGCAGGGGGCTTATCTATGGCTACACCTTC.

V is TRBV7-9 and J is TRBJ2-2; a weak D match, TRBD2 (5 bases). The CDR3 loop spans 18 amino acids. In germline, CDR1 is SEHNR, CDR2 FQNEAQ (reference sequence). V was trimmed by 7 bases and J by 6 bases, leaving 27 bases between them. The CDR3 loop is CASTHPSPGNVAAGELFF. The CDR3 coding sequence is TGTGCCAGCACCCATCCTAGTCCGGGGAATGTCGCAGCCGGGGAGCTGTTTTTT.

The chain joins TRBV6-2 or TRBV6-3 to TRBJ1-3; D gene ambiguous. The CDR3 consists of 14 residues. Germline CDR1 and CDR2: MNHEY and SVGEGT. With 5 bases removed from V and 0 bases from J, the gap between germline ends came to 8 bases. CDR3 bases: TGTGCCAGCAGTACGGTCTCCTCTGGAAACACCATATATTTT. It yields the protein CASSTVSSGNTIYF.